What follows describes a single T cell receptor (beta chain). What it recognizes is unknown. Germline assignment: CDR1 SGHNT and CDR2 YYREEE (reference sequence). Deletions cut 4 bases from V and 0 bases from J, with 7 bases between. The CDR3 totals 13 residues. Clones were sequenced by immunoSEQ multiplex PCR, and TCRdb holds only the in-frame ones, with some missing. Found here are about 330,000 clones, 87% of them singletons; the top ten hold 1% to 1.5%. These data originate in a study of cytomegalovirus exposure and HLA in healthy donors. Study-wide points: A subsequent analysis found that TCR clusters from the first cohort also tended to co-occur in the 120 or so validation repertoires, with 90% to 95% of cluster scores above 0. The study recorded more than 150 TCR beta chains that were cytomegalovirus-associated. Reportedly, cytomegalovirus status was diagnosed with high sensitivity and specificity.

This TCR came from a woman aged 25 to 39 in good health and CMV-seropositive. Sequencing was done on a sample of PBMCs. The chain has TRBV5-4 and TRBJ1-2; D is unresolved. CDR3 sequence: CASSRPTNYGYTF. CDR3 nucleotide sequence: TGTGCCAGCAGCAGGCCTACTAACTATGGCTACACCTTC. The variable domain in full, with the rest retrieved from reference TRBV5-4 and TRBJ1-2, is ETGVTQSPTHLIKTRGQQVTLRCSSQSGHNTVSWYQQALGQGPQFIFQYYREEENGRGNFPPRFSGLQFPNYSSELNVNALELDDSALYLCASSRPTNYGYTFGSGTRLTVV.